These 27 T cell receptor beta chains originate from one sample sequenced in a study of blood T cell repertoires in COVID-19. Sequenced by immunoSEQ multiplex PCR; TCRdb stores in-frame clones only, minus some. The table has approximately 74,000 clones, approximately 90% seen once. The sample taken for sequencing was peripheral blood. Source of these receptors: a woman aged 60-70 years with active COVID-19.

The chain links TRBV11-2 to TRBJ2-3; the match to TRBD1 covers 7 bases. The germline V gene encodes CDR1 SGHAT and CDR2 FQNNGV. This CDR3 has 14 amino acids. J gave up 2 bases and V 5 bases, and 4 bases lay outside the gene matches. CDR3 residues: CASSKGQITDTQYF. CDR3 nucleotides: TGTGCCAGCAGCAAGGGACAGATCACAGATACGCAGTATTTT.

V is TRBV2 and J is TRBJ1-2; no firm D call. V lost 4 bases, J lost 2 bases, and 5 bases lay in between. There are 12 residues in the CDR3. CDR1 SNHLY and CDR2 FYNNEI come from the germline V gene. The CDR3 sequence: CASSGRNYGYTF. CDR3 nucleotides: TGTGCCAGCAGTGGGCGGAACTATGGCTACACCTTC.

The chain employs TRBV11-2 and TRBJ2-4; 15 nucleotides line up with TRBD2. The CDR3 spans 14 residues. The trim removed 5 bases at V and 9 bases at J, leaving 2 bases unmatched. The germline CDR1 and CDR2 sequences are SGHAT and FQNNGV. CDR3 loop: CASSRGLAGGIQYF. The CDR3 DNA reads as TGTGCCAGCAGCCGGGGACTAGCGGGAGGCATTCAGTACTTC.

The chain recombines TRBV5-1 with TRBJ1-2, with D maybe TRBD1 (6 bases). CDR1 is SGHRS, CDR2 YFSETQ, per germline. V lost 0 bases, J lost 2 bases, and 8 bases lay in between. CDR3 length: 14 amino acids. The CDR3 sequence is CASSLDTGNYGYTF. The DNA for the CDR3 is TGCGCCAGCAGCTTGGATACAGGGAACTATGGCTACACCTTC.

The V and J genes are TRBV30 and TRBJ1-2; D remains ambiguous. Germline CDR1 reads GTSNPN; CDR2 reads SVGIG (reference sequence). The CDR3 has 14 residues. Trimming pared 0 bases from V and 2 bases from J, leaving 10 bases between. The CDR3 reads CAWSVQVQNYGYTF. In nucleotides, the CDR3 is TGTGCCTGGAGTGTGCAGGTCCAAAACTATGGCTACACCTTC.

This chain joins TRBV5-1 and TRBJ2-7, with D possibly TRBD2 on 6 matching bases. Germline CDR1 SGHRS, CDR2 YFSETQ. The CDR3 is made up of 14 amino acids. The V end was cut by 3 bases, the J end by 0 bases, with 10 bases between. As DNA, the CDR3 is TGCGCCAGCAGCTCAGGACTAAACTCCTACGAGCAGTACTTC. It encodes CASSSGLNSYEQYF.

The rearrangement joins TRBV5-1 to TRBJ2-5, with 9 nucleotides matching TRBD2. Germline CDR1 and CDR2: SGHRS and YFSETQ. This CDR3 has 14 residues. With 6 bases clipped from V and 5 bases from J, the junction kept 8 bases outside the gene matches. The CDR3 is CASMVAGGRETQYF. The CDR3 region has the DNA TGCGCCAGCATGGTCGCGGGAGGGCGGGAGACCCAGTACTTC.

The chain uses TRBV6-5 and TRBJ1-5; D is possibly TRBD1 (5 bases). The V gene lost 6 bases and the J gene lost 8 bases, with 17 bases spanning the gap. Germline CDR1 and CDR2: MNHEY and SVGAGI. The CDR3 is 14 residues long. In nucleotides, the CDR3 is TGTGCCAGCAGGGGGACGGGGGGGGTCGAGCCCCAGCATTTT. Protein: CASRGTGGVEPQHF.

This clone is a singleton in its sample. This chain's CDR3 is CATNRVENYGYTF. The DNA for the CDR3 is TGCGCCACCAACAGGGTGGAGAACTATGGCTACACCTTC. This chain connects TRBV23-1 to TRBJ1-2; TRBD1 might be the D (6 bases). TRBV23-1 is filed as an ORF, its function uncertain. Trimming took off 10 bases at V and 2 bases at J, with 14 bases between the two ends. The CDR3 runs to 13 residues.

The chain uses TRBV5-1 and TRBJ2-3; 9 nucleotides match TRBD1. Trimming at V came to 5 bases and at J to 3 bases, leaving 7 bases not matched to a gene. The V gene's germline CDR1 is SGHRS and CDR2 YFSETQ. The CDR3 sequence is 15 residues long. CDR3 DNA sequence: TGCGCCAGCAGGCAGGGACAGGGAACGACAGATACGCAGTATTTT. Amino acids: CASRQGQGTTDTQYF.

The chain recombines TRBV5-8 with TRBJ2-6, with 8 positions matching TRBD1. Trimming at V came to 3 bases and at J to 0 bases, leaving 8 bases not matched to a gene. The CDR3 runs 18 residues. Per the germline V gene, CDR1 is SGHTS and CDR2 is YDEGEE. The CDR3 loop is CASSYWTGRTSGANVLTF. In DNA, the CDR3 is TGTGCCAGCAGCTACTGGACAGGGCGAACCTCTGGGGCCAACGTCCTGACTTTC.

The rearrangement uses TRBV19 and TRBJ2-2; TRBD2 might be the D (6 bases). Trimming shortened V by 5 bases and J by 0 bases, and 16 bases separated the two germline ends. The germline V gene encodes CDR1 LNHDA and CDR2 SQIVND (reference sequence). This CDR3 has 17 amino acids. This chain's CDR3 is CASSGRGAGPNTGELFF. The CDR3, as DNA: TGTGCCAGTAGTGGACGAGGAGCGGGTCCGAACACCGGGGAGCTGTTTTTT.

The chain employs TRBV9 and TRBJ2-5; 7 positions agree with TRBD2. In germline, CDR1 is SGDLS, CDR2 YYNGEE. Germline trimming cut 0 bases from V and 3 bases from J; bases unmatched to any gene: 8. The CDR3 is 16 residues long. The DNA for the CDR3 is TGTGCCAGCAGCGTAGGGGGTAGCGGGTTGAAAGAGACCCAGTACTTC. This translates into CASSVGGSGLKETQYF.

The V call is TRBV11-2, the J call TRBJ1-6; D remains ambiguous. Germline-derived CDR1 and CDR2 are SGHAT and FQNNGV. The CDR3 totals 14 residues. V lost 5 bases to trimming and J lost 7 bases, with 12 bases between them. DNA for the CDR3: TGTGCCAGCAGCCCGAGGAGAACCAATTCACCCCTCCACTTT. It codes for CASSPRRTNSPLHF.

The chain uses TRBV6-5 and TRBJ2-7; D gene uncertain. The germline CDR1 and CDR2 sequences are MNHEY and SVGAGI. V shed 2 bases and J shed 1 base, with 6 bases lying between them. The CDR3 contains 13 residues. The CDR3 sequence is CASSYPNSYEQYF. The DNA of the CDR3 is TGTGCCAGCAGTTACCCTAATTCCTACGAGCAGTACTTC.

This sequence joins TRBV30 and TRBJ2-7; D gene ambiguous. Trimming cost V 4 bases and J 4 bases, with 8 bases left between them. The V gene's germline CDR1 is GTSNPN and CDR2 SVGIG (reference sequence). The CDR3 has 11 amino acids. CDR3 in amino acids: CAWTRQYEQYF. The CDR3 nucleotides are TGTGCCTGGACGAGGCAGTACGAGCAGTACTTC.

V usage is TRBV12-3 or TRBV12-4 and J usage is TRBJ1-2, with no clear D. This CDR3 region has 13 residues. Trimming removed 3 bases from V and 3 bases from J, with 8 bases in between. Here the CDR3 DNA reads TGTGCCAGCAGTTTGTACGGTTACTATGGCTACACCTTC. Protein product: CASSLYGYYGYTF.

The chain couples TRBV28 to TRBJ2-1; 11 nucleotides line up with TRBD2. With V trimmed by 6 bases and J by 4 bases, 8 bases remained unmatched. Germline CDR1 and CDR2: MDHEN and SYDVKM. CDR3 length: 16 amino acids. This CDR3 is CASSYRLAGIYNEQFF. Here the CDR3 DNA reads TGTGCCAGCAGCTACCGACTAGCGGGGATTTACAATGAGCAGTTCTTC.

The J gene is TRBJ2-1, the V gene TRBV7-2; TRBD1 agrees at 7 bases. CDR3 length: 15 amino acids. Germline V gene data show CDR1 as SGHTA and CDR2 as FQGNSA. V lost 0 bases and J lost 6; bases outside the gene matches: 5. This CDR3 is CASSLATGYGNEQFF. The CDR3 bases are TGTGCCAGCAGCTTAGCGACAGGGTACGGCAATGAGCAGTTCTTC.

In its sample, this clone was seen a few times. The chain is built from TRBV28 and TRBJ2-7, with TRBD1 matching 11 bases. The CDR3 is 16 residues long. Germline trimming cut 5 bases from V and 1 base from J; bases unmatched to any gene: 7. The V gene's germline CDR1 is MDHEN and CDR2 SYDVKM. CDR3 sequence reads: CASSLGTGGQSYEQYF. The CDR3 DNA reads TGTGCCAGCAGTCTAGGGACAGGGGGACAGTCCTACGAGCAGTACTTC.

The chain has TRBV15 and TRBJ2-1; no definite D call. V dropped 0 bases and J dropped 14 bases, with 14 bases sitting between them. This CDR3 is built from 13 residues. Germline assignment: CDR1 LNHNV and CDR2 YYDKDF (reference sequence). The CDR3 nucleotides read TGTGCCACCAGCAGAGATGGCCTTAAGTTGGAGTTCTTC. Encoded protein: CATSRDGLKLEFF.

This clone was detected a few times. This chain links TRBV24-1 with TRBJ2-1; D ambiguous. CDR1 and CDR2 (germline): KGHDR, SFDVKD. V lost 3 bases and J 6 bases, leaving 5 bases between the germline ends. The CDR3 has 12 amino acids. The CDR3 DNA reads as TGTGCCACCAGTGATGCAGGCAATGAGCAGTTCTTC. It encodes CATSDAGNEQFF.

This chain connects TRBV28 to TRBJ2-1; 10 bases agree with TRBD2. Germline V lookup: CDR1 MDHEN, CDR2 SYDVKM. V lost 2 bases, J lost 6 bases, and 7 bases stayed unmatched. The CDR3 extends over 16 amino acids. CDR3 region: CASSLVLLAGFNEQFF. For the CDR3, the DNA is TGTGCCAGCAGTTTAGTCTTACTAGCGGGATTCAATGAGCAGTTCTTC. The full variable domain, with the rest looked up from reference TRBV28 and TRBJ2-1, is DVKVTQSSRYLVKRTGEKVFLECVQDMDHENMFWYRQDPGLGLRLIYFSYDVKMKEKGDIPEGYSVSREKKERFSLILESASTNQTSMYLCASSLVLLAGFNEQFFGPGTRLTVL.

The V and J genes are TRBV19 and TRBJ2-2; 11 nucleotides match TRBD2. The germline V gene encodes CDR1 LNHDA and CDR2 SQIVND (reference sequence). Germline trimming cut 5 bases from V and 2 bases from J; bases unmatched to any gene: 7. The CDR3 contains 17 residues. DNA for the CDR3: TGTGCCAGTAGTGTCGTAGCGGGAGGGAGCAACACCGGGGAGCTGTTTTTT. It is translated as CASSVVAGGSNTGELFF. Full variable domain (missing parts from reference TRBV19 and TRBJ2-2): DGGITQSPKYLFRKEGQNVTLSCEQNLNHDAMYWYRQDPGQGLRLIYYSQIVNDFQKGDIAEGYSVSREKKESFPLTVTSAQKNPTAFYLCASSVVAGGSNTGELFFGEGSRLTVL.

This clone was found once. V usage is TRBV7-9 and J usage is TRBJ2-1, with D unclear. The CDR3 loop spans 16 amino acids. V was pared by 5 bases and J by 0 bases, with 14 bases between. Germline V gene sequence: CDR1 SEHNR, CDR2 FQNEAQ (reference sequence). CDR3 sequence (DNA): TGTGCCAGCAGCACTCTAGGAACCCTCTCCTACAATGAGCAGTTCTTC. Its translation: CASSTLGTLSYNEQFF.

The rearrangement uses TRBV6-5 and TRBJ1-5; D is possibly TRBD1 (5 bases). This CDR3 region has 13 residues. V lost 10 bases and J lost 5, with 15 bases in between. CDR1 and CDR2 from the germline V gene are MNHEY and SVGAGI. CDR3 region: CATGGRGDQPQHF. Written as DNA, the CDR3 is TGTGCCACCGGTGGGAGGGGAGATCAGCCCCAGCATTTT.

The chain carries TRBV28 and TRBJ2-7, with D maybe TRBD1 (5 bases). The CDR3 has 14 amino acids. Germline CDR1 and CDR2: MDHEN and SYDVKM. V was trimmed by 5 bases and J by 3 bases, leaving 14 bases between them. CDR3 amino acids: CASSRPGQFYEQYF. In nucleotides, the CDR3 is TGTGCCAGCAGTCGCCCAGGGCAGTTCTACGAGCAGTACTTC.